Below, 17 T cell receptor beta chains from the same sample are listed, as sequenced in a study of shared clonotypes between healthy human individuals. Measured with immunoSEQ multiplex PCR; TCRdb has only the in-frame clones, and not every one. The table records approximately 2,300,000 clones, about 90% of them present only once. The sequenced sample was naive CD4+ T cells from PBMCs. The sample's subset: CD45RA+ positively selected. Every receptor here comes from a man between 18 and 35 years old in good health. Some clones in this sample may be carry-over from other donors' samples.

This clone has just a few counts. The gene calls are TRBV19 and TRBJ1-2; D remains unclear. CDR1 is LNHDA, CDR2 SQIVND, per germline (reference sequence). Between the trimmed V and J ends, which lost 2 bases and 3 bases, there was a span of 4 bases. This CDR3 has 12 amino acids. This chain's CDR3 is CASSIQDYGYTF. In DNA form, the CDR3 reads TGTGCCAGTAGTATACAAGACTATGGCTACACCTTC.

V is TRBV7-2 and J is TRBJ1-6, with 8 bases aligning to TRBD1. Looked up from germline, CDR1 is SGHTA and CDR2 is FQGNSA. The CDR3 has 17 residues. J gave up 7 bases and V 1 base, and 9 bases lay outside the gene matches. This chain's CDR3 is CASSLVGAGGLNSPLHF. For the CDR3, the DNA is TGTGCCAGCAGCTTAGTTGGGGCAGGGGGCTTGAATTCACCCCTCCACTTT.

The V and J genes are TRBV28 and TRBJ1-1; D not certain. The V and J ends lost 3 bases and 4 bases respectively, with 12 bases between them. Per the germline V gene, CDR1 is MDHEN and CDR2 is SYDVKM. This CDR3 has 14 residues. The CDR3, as DNA: TGTGCCAGCAGTTTCGTCGGGGTGGTCACTGAAGCTTTCTTT. Protein: CASSFVGVVTEAFF. Using reference TRBV28 and TRBJ1-1 for the parts outside the CDR3, the full variable domain is DVKVTQSSRYLVKRTGEKVFLECVQDMDHENMFWYRQDPGLGLRLIYFSYDVKMKEKGDIPEGYSVSREKKERFSLILESASTNQTSMYLCASSFVGVVTEAFFGQGTRLTVV.

The chain couples TRBV19 to TRBJ1-5; D gene unclear. Trimming cost V 6 bases and J 3 bases, with 18 bases left between them. The CDR3 has 16 amino acids. The germline V gene encodes CDR1 LNHDA and CDR2 SQIVND (reference sequence). The CDR3 here is CASRKSDPQINQPQHF. CDR3 bases: TGTGCCAGTAGGAAATCGGACCCCCAAATCAATCAGCCCCAGCATTTT. The entire variable domain, with the rest obtained from reference TRBV19 and TRBJ1-5, is as follows: DGGITQSPKYLFRKEGQNVTLSCEQNLNHDAMYWYRQDPGQGLRLIYYSQIVNDFQKGDIAEGYSVSREKKESFPLTVTSAQKNPTAFYLCASRKSDPQINQPQHFGDGTRLSIL.

The chain has TRBV29-1 and TRBJ1-3, with 8 bases identical to TRBD1. Germline CDR1 and CDR2: SQVTM and ANQGSEA. The CDR3 totals 13 residues. V gave up 7 bases and J gave up 3 bases; unmatched junction bases: 5. This chain's CDR3 is CSAQGAGGNTIYF. DNA for the CDR3: TGCAGCGCCCAGGGGGCTGGTGGAAACACCATATATTTT.

A note on this clone: This specimen includes other DNA sequences encoding the same CDR3. This chain joins TRBV5-1 and TRBJ2-2, with 9 nucleotides matching TRBD2. V shed 5 bases and J 2 bases; nucleotides not matched to a gene: 1. CDR1 is SGHRS, CDR2 YFSETQ, per germline. The length of the CDR3 is 14 residues. The CDR3 protein is CASRLAGNTGELFF. The CDR3 nucleotides are TGCGCCAGCAGACTAGCGGGTAACACCGGGGAGCTGTTTTTT.

This clone occurred once. The chain couples TRBV7-2 to TRBJ2-1; D call uncertain. This CDR3 is built from 16 residues. Trimming cost V 5 bases and J 4 bases, with 18 bases left between them. CDR1 and CDR2 (germline): SGHTA, FQGNSA. Written as DNA, the CDR3 is TGTGCCAGCAGCCCCCGCCGCCCAACGGGTTACAATGAGCAGTTCTTC. Protein: CASSPRRPTGYNEQFF.

The chain joins TRBV4-2 to TRBJ2-3, with D tentatively TRBD2 (5 bases). The V and J ends lost 5 bases and 1 base respectively, with 16 bases between them. The CDR3 extends over 16 amino acids. Germline-derived CDR1 and CDR2 are LGHNA and YNFKEQ. The CDR3 DNA follows: TGTGCCAGCAGCTCCCGGACTGTTGGTGGCACAGATACGCAGTATTTT. As protein: CASSSRTVGGTDTQYF.

The chain recombines TRBV7-2 with TRBJ1-1; no firm D call. The CDR3 sequence is 14 residues long. V shed 3 bases and J shed 7 bases, with 15 bases lying between them. Germline CDR1 is SGHTA and CDR2 is FQGNSA. The CDR3 DNA sequence: TGTGCCAGCAGCTTTTTTCCCGCCCTGGGTGAAGCTTTCTTT. Protein sequence: CASSFFPALGEAFF.

This clone was observed once. The chain recombines TRBV2 with TRBJ1-2; D not resolved. Per the germline V gene, CDR1 is SNHLY and CDR2 is FYNNEI. The V and J ends lost 3 bases and 5 bases respectively, with 16 bases between them. The CDR3 sequence is 15 residues long. CDR3 nucleotide sequence: TGTGCCAGCAGTGACCCTCTAATGCGGGGTTATGGCTACACCTTC. Translated, it gives CASSDPLMRGYGYTF.

Only a few counts were recorded for this clone. The rearrangement joins TRBV2 to TRBJ1-1; D unresolved. Trimming cost V 4 bases and J 5 bases, with 5 bases left between them. Per the germline V gene, CDR1 is SNHLY and CDR2 is FYNNEI. The CDR3 extends over 11 amino acids. CDR3 bases: TGTGCCAGCAGTGGTGTTACTGAAGCTTTCTTT. This codes for CASSGVTEAFF.

The chain joins TRBV2 to TRBJ1-2, with a weak D call TRBD1 (6 bases). V lost 6 bases to trimming and J lost 3 bases, with 8 bases between them. This CDR3 comprises 12 residues. The germline gives CDR1 SNHLY, CDR2 FYNNEI. The CDR3 is CASSPGDYGYTF. Written as DNA, the CDR3 is TGTGCCAGCAGCCCAGGGGACTATGGCTACACCTTC. The whole variable domain, filled in from reference TRBV2 and TRBJ1-2, reads EPEVTQTPSHQVTQMGQEVILRCVPISNHLYFYWYRQILGQKVEFLVSFYNNEISEKSEIFDDQFSVERPDGSNFTLKIRSTKLEDSAMYFCASSPGDYGYTFGSGTRLTVV.

This sequence joins TRBV28 and TRBJ1-5; tentative D call: TRBD1 (6 bases). The germline V and J ends were trimmed by 4 bases and 6 bases, with 16 bases remaining between them. The CDR3 is 15 residues long. Germline V gives CDR1 MDHEN, CDR2 SYDVKM. The CDR3 loop reads CASSSQQGVGQPQHF. The CDR3 region has the DNA TGTGCCAGCAGTTCCCAACAGGGTGTCGGTCAGCCCCAGCATTTT.

This clone occurred once. The chain couples TRBV9 to TRBJ2-7, with D perhaps being TRBD1 or TRBD2 (5 bases each). CDR3 size: 17 residues. Trimming pared 3 bases from V and 0 bases from J, leaving 19 bases between. The germline V gene has CDR1 SGDLS and CDR2 YYNGEE. The CDR3: CASSASRAAKSSYEQYF. CDR3 bases: TGTGCCAGCAGCGCTAGCAGGGCAGCCAAGAGCTCCTACGAGCAGTACTTC.

The V call is TRBV15, the J call TRBJ2-7; tentatively, D is TRBD2 (6 bases). CDR3 size: 12 residues. CDR1 and CDR2 from the germline V gene are LNHNV and YYDKDF (reference sequence). The V end lost 5 bases, the J end lost 1 base, and 6 bases lay between the germline ends. The CDR3 DNA reads as TGTGCCACCAGCGGGAGGTCCTACGAGCAGTACTTC. Translation: CATSGRSYEQYF.

Note on this clone: The junction shows a germline mismatch at one end, possibly a read error. This chain connects TRBV7-9 to TRBJ2-5; maybe TRBD2 (5 bases). This CDR3 is built from 13 residues. Germline-derived CDR1 and CDR2 are SEHNR and FQNEAQ (reference sequence). CDR3 residues: CASTLHGVETQYF. The CDR3 DNA is TGTGCCAGCACCTTACACGGGGTAGAGACCCAGTACTTC.

The rearrangement uses TRBV19 and TRBJ2-3; 9 positions agree with TRBD2. J lost 2 bases, V lost 3 bases, and 9 bases had no gene match. Per the germline V gene, CDR1 is LNHDA and CDR2 is SQIVND (reference sequence). The CDR3 is 17 amino acids. The CDR3 sequence is CASSIPLAGPYTDTQYF. The CDR3 bases are TGTGCCAGTAGTATCCCGCTAGCGGGACCGTACACAGATACGCAGTATTTT. Full variable domain (rest looked up from reference TRBV19 and TRBJ2-3): DGGITQSPKYLFRKEGQNVTLSCEQNLNHDAMYWYRQDPGQGLRLIYYSQIVNDFQKGDIAEGYSVSREKKESFPLTVTSAQKNPTAFYLCASSIPLAGPYTDTQYFGPGTRLTVL.